Listed below are T cell receptor beta chains from one sample, sequenced in a study of T-cell reconstitution after alpha-beta-depleted transplantation in children. One entry per CDR3 protein results from TCRdb running MiXCR on the PCR reads. The sample holds 90,000 to 100,000 distinct CDR3 sequences; 12% are singletons and the top ten take approximately 14%. The sample consisted of PBMCs from the stem cell graft donor, taken from the stem cell graft. The receptors originated from a human donor who donated a stem cell graft to a child with inherited bone marrow failure. CDR3s include the opening cysteine and the closing phenylalanine or tryptophan. A D gene is named only where the DNA matches it firmly. Only some rows state a clone size, as once, few, many or a class for expanded clones.

>TRBJ2-1|many|TRBV7-3|NA
TGTGCCAGCAGCTGGAGGGGTAGCCACAATGAGCAGTTCTTC
CASSWRGSHNEQFF
>TRBJ1-5|many|TRBV3-1|TRBD1
TGTGCCAGCAGCCAAGATTCCGGGACAGAGAATCAGCCCCAGCATTTT
CASSQDSGTENQPQHF
>TRBJ2-1|many|TRBV7-2|NA
TGTGCCAGCAGCTTATTTACGGCAAATGGTGAGCAGTTCTTC
CASSLFTANGEQFF
>TRBJ2-7|NA|TRBV20-1|TRBD1
TGCAATGCCCAGACTCGACAGGGATACGAGCAGTACTTC
CNAQTRQGYEQYF
>TRBJ1-1|many|TRBV7-3|NA
TGTGCCAGCAGCTTAACAGGGAGCACTGAAGCTTTCTTT
CASSLTGSTEAFF
>TRBJ1-4|many|TRBV20-1|NA
TGCAGTGCTAGGCCAGGGTTGCATGAAAAACTGTTTTTT
CSARPGLHEKLFF
>TRBJ1-4|many|TRBV27|NA
TGTGCCAGCAGTTCAGGGGCGCGTGAAAAACTGTTTTTT
CASSSGAREKLFF
>TRBJ1-6|few|TRBV11-2|NA
TGTGCCAGCAGCTCAACGGGACATTCCCTCCACTTT
CASSSTGHSLHF
>TRBJ1-1|many|TRBV5-1|NA
TGCGCCAGCAGCTTTGTCTCCCCTGGGGCGAACACTGAAGCTTTCTTT
CASSFVSPGANTEAFF
>TRBJ2-2|many|TRBV28|NA
TGTGCCAGCAGTGCGCTCCCGGGACGGCCGAACACCGGGGAGCTGTTTTTT
CASSALPGRPNTGELFF
>TRBJ2-3|NA|TRBV29-1|NA
TGCAGCGTCCGTCCAGGGGCCTTTAGCTCGAATACGCAGTATTTT
CSVRPGAFSSNTQYF
>TRBJ1-2|many|TRBV20-1|TRBD1
TGCAGTGCTAGAGGCGTTGGGACAGGGCCGGACTATGGCTACACCTTC
CSARGVGTGPDYGYTF
>TRBJ1-1|many|TRBV20-1|NA
TGCAGTGCTAACCCTACTATTAGGGTCCACACTGAAGCTTTCTTT
CSANPTIRVHTEAFF
>TRBJ2-7|many|TRBV7-2|TRBD2
TGTGCCAGCAGCTTAGCGCTACTAGCGGGAGGCTACGAGCAGTACTTC
CASSLALLAGGYEQYF
>TRBJ1-2|many|TRBV29-1|NA
TGCAGCGCCGGGGACCTCAACTATGGCTACACCTTC
CSAGDLNYGYTF
>TRBJ1-1|many|TRBV7-9|NA
TGTGCCAGCAGCAATCGGGGGGGCCCGAACACTGAAGCTTTCTTT
CASSNRGGPNTEAFF
>TRBJ2-5|many|TRBV5-1|NA
TGCGCCAGCAGCGTTGAAGGGGAGACCCAGTACTTC
CASSVEGETQYF
>TRBJ2-2|few|TRBV4-1|NA
TGCGCCAGCAGCCAAGTACCCGGGAACACCGGGGAGCTGTTTTTT
CASSQVPGNTGELFF
>TRBJ2-2|few|TRBV5-6|TRBD1
TGTGCCAGCAGCCCGACAGGGATGAACACCGGGGAGCTGTTTTTT
CASSPTGMNTGELFF
>TRBJ2-5|NA|TRBV4-1|TRBD2
TGCGCCAGCAGCATACTCGGACTAGCGATGGAGACCCAGTACTTC
CASSILGLAMETQYF
>TRBJ2-7|few|TRBV5-6|NA
TGTGCCAGCAGCCCCGCGGGCTCCTACGAGCAGTACTTC
CASSPAGSYEQYF
>TRBJ2-1|many|TRBV7-9|TRBD1
TGTGCCAGCAGCTTGGGACAGGGGGCTCTCGATGAGCAGTTCTTC
CASSLGQGALDEQFF
>TRBJ2-3|many|TRBV12-3/TRBV12-4|NA
TGTGCCAGCAAAGACGATACGCAGTATTTT
CASKDDTQYF
>TRBJ1-6|many|TRBV5-1|TRBD1
TGCGCCAGCAGACTGGACAGGGCGCGATCACCCCTCCACTTT
CASRLDRARSPLHF
>TRBJ2-5|many|TRBV7-8|NA
TGTGCCAGCACCCCTTTAGCCCCGACCGAGACCCAGTACTTC
CASTPLAPTETQYF
>TRBJ1-1|many|TRBV20-1|TRBD1
TGCAGTGCCCCCGGGACAGGGTTCACTGAAGCTTTCTTT
CSAPGTGFTEAFF
>TRBJ1-1|many|TRBV12-3/TRBV12-4|TRBD1
TGTGCCAGCAGCTCCGCCCCGGGACAGGGAGCCACTGAAGCTTTCTTT
CASSSAPGQGATEAFF
>TRBJ1-1|many|TRBV20-1|NA
TGCAGTGCTAGAGGCACGACCACTGAAGCTTTCTTT
CSARGTTTEAFF
>TRBJ2-7|many|TRBV4-3|NA
TGCGCCAGCAGCCAAGATCTGGCTAGTAATCGCTACGAGCAGTACTTC
CASSQDLASNRYEQYF
>TRBJ2-2|many|TRBV29-1|NA
TGCAGCGTTGATCCAGAGTCGAACACCGGGGAGCTGTTTTTT
CSVDPESNTGELFF
>TRBJ2-5|many|TRBV29-1|NA
TGCAGCGTTCGACCCCTCCAAGAGACCCAGTACTTC
CSVRPLQETQYF
>TRBJ2-3|many|TRBV7-3|TRBD1
TGTGCCAGCAGCTACAGGGGGCGGGTAGATACGCAGTATTTT
CASSYRGRVDTQYF
>TRBJ1-2|many|TRBV7-2|TRBD1
TGTGCCAGCAGCCCACAGGGGGGAAACTATGGCTACACCTTC
CASSPQGGNYGYTF
>TRBJ1-5|few|TRBV2|NA
TGTGCCAGCGGCCAGAGGGTTGGGCAGCCCCAGCATTTT
CASGQRVGQPQHF
>TRBJ1-1|many|TRBV19|TRBD1
TGTGCCAGTAGTACCGGGACAGGGGGTGTATCCTCTGAAGCTTTCTTT
CASSTGTGGVSSEAFF
>TRBJ1-1|many|TRBV4-2|NA
TGTGCCAGCAGCCAAGATCAGAATCCAAACACTGAAGCTTTCTTT
CASSQDQNPNTEAFF
>TRBJ2-3|many|TRBV28|TRBD1
TGTGCCAGCATCTTTTCAGGGGGCACTAGCACAGATACGCAGTATTTT
CASIFSGGTSTDTQYF
>TRBJ2-1|many|TRBV7-3|NA
TGTGCCAGCAGCTTCGGGCTAGGGTACAATGAGCAGTTCTTC
CASSFGLGYNEQFF
>TRBJ2-7|many|TRBV29-1|NA
TGCAGCGTTGATGGCCTAGCCTCGGGGGAGCAGTACTTC
CSVDGLASGEQYF
>TRBJ2-1|many|TRBV5-1|TRBD2
TGCGCCAGCAGGTCTAGCGGGAGTACGAATGAGCAGTTCTTC
CASRSSGSTNEQFF
>TRBJ1-4|many|TRBV14|NA
TGTGCCAGCAGTACCGCGGGGGGACGGGGAGAAAAACTGTTTTTT
CASSTAGGRGEKLFF
>TRBJ2-3|many|TRBV29-1|TRBD1
TGCAGCGTTGTAGGGGGCGGCACAGATACGCAGTATTTT
CSVVGGGTDTQYF
>TRBJ1-3|many|TRBV12-3/TRBV12-4|NA
TGTGCCACCACTGGGGAGGGAGCCTCCATTTCTGGAAACACCATATATTTT
CATTGEGASISGNTIYF
>TRBJ1-2|many|TRBV20-1|NA
TGCAGTGCTACCCTCACAGCGGCGAGCTATGGCTACACCTTC
CSATLTAASYGYTF
>TRBJ2-7|many|TRBV7-9|NA
TGTGCCAGCAGCTATTCGGGGGCGAGTTACGAGCAGTACTTC
CASSYSGASYEQYF
>TRBJ2-7|NA|TRBV2|TRBD1
TGTGCCAGCAGGACCGGACAGGGCTCGAGGTCCTACGAGCAGTACTTC
CASRTGQGSRSYEQYF